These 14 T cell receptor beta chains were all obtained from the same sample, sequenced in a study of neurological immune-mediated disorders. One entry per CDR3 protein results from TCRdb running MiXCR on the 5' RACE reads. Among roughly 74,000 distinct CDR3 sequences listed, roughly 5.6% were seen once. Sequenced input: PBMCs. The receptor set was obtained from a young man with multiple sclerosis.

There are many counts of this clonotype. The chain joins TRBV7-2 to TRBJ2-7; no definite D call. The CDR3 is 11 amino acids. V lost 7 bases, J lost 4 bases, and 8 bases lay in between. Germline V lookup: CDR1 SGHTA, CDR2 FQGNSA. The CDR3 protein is CASKGEYEQYF. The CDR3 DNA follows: TGTGCCAGCAAAGGAGAGTACGAGCAGTACTTC. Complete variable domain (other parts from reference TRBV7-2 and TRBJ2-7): GAGVSQSPSNKVTEKGKDVELRCDPISGHTALYWYRQSLGQGLEFLIYFQGNSAPDKSGLPSDRFSAERTGGSVSTLTIQRTQQEDSAVYLCASKGEYEQYFGPGTRLTVT.

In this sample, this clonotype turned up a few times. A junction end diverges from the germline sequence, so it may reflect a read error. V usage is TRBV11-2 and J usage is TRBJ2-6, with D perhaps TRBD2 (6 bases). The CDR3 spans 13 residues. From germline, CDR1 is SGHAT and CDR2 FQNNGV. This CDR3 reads CVLTYSGTNVLTF. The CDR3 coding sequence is TGCGTACTCACCTATAGCGGAACCAACGTCCTGACTTTC.

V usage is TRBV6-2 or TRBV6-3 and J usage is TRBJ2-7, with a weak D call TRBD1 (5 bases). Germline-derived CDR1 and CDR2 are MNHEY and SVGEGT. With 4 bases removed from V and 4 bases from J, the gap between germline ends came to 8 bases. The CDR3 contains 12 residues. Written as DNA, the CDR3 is TGTGCCAGCAGTTGGACATCTTACGAGCAGTACTTC. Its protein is CASSWTSYEQYF.

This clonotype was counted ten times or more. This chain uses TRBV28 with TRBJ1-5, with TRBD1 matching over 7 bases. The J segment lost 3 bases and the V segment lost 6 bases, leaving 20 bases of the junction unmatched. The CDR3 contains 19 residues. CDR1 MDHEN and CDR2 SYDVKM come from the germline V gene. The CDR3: CASSSVRWMTGKANQPQHF. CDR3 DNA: TGTGCCAGCAGCTCCGTCCGATGGATGACAGGGAAGGCCAATCAGCCCCAGCATTTT.

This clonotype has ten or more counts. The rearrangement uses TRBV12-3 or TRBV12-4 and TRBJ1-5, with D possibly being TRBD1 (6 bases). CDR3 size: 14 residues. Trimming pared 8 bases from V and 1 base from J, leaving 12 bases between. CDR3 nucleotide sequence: TGTGCCAGCTCGGTCACAGGGAGCAATCAGCCCCAGCATTTT. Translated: CASSVTGSNQPQHF.

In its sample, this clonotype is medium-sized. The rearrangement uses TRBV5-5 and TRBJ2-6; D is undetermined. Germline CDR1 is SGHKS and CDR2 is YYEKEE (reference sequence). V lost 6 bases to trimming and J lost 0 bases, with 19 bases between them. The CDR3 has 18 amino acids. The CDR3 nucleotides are TGTGCCAGCATCCTAAGGTACCCCTACAGCTCTGGGGCCAACGTCCTGACTTTC. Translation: CASILRYPYSSGANVLTF.

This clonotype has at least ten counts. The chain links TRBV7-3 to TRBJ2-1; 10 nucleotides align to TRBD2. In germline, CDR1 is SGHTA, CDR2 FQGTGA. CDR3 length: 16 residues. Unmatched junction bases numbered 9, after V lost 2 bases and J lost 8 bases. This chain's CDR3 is CASSLGQAGGPYEQFF. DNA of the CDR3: TGTGCCAGCAGCTTAGGTCAAGCGGGGGGGCCATATGAGCAGTTCTTC.

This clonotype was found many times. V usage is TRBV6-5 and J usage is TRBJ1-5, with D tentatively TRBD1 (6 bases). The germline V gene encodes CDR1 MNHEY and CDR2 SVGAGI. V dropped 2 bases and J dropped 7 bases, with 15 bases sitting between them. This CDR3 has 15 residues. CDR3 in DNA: TGTGCCAGCAGTTACCAACCGGGCAGGGGCCAGCCCCAGCATTTT. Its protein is CASSYQPGRGQPQHF.

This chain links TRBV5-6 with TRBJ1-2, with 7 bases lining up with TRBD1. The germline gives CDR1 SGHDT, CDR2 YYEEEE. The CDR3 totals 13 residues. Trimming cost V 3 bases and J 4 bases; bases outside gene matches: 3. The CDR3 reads CASSSKGAYGYTF. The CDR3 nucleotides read TGTGCCAGCAGCTCTAAGGGGGCCTATGGCTACACCTTC.

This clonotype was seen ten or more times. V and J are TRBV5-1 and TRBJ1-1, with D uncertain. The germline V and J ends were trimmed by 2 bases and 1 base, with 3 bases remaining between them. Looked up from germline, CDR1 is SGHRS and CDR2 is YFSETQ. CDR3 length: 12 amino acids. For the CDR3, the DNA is TGCGCCAGCAGCTTCGCGAACACTGAAGCTTTCTTT. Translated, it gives CASSFANTEAFF.

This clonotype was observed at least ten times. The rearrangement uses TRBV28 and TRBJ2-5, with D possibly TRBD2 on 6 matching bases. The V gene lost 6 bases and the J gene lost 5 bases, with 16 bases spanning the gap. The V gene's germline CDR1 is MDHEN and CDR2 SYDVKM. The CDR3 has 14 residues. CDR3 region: CASSWLERGETQYF. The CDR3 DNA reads TGTGCCAGCAGCTGGTTGGAACGGGGGGAGACCCAGTACTTC.

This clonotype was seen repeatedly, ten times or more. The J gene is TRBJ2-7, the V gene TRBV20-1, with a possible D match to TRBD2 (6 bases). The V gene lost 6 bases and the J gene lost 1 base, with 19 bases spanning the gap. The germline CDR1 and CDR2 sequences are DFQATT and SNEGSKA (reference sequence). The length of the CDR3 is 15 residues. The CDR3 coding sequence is TGCAGTGCCAACGGCGTCTGGGGAGGATCCTACGAGCAGTACTTC. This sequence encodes CSANGVWGGSYEQYF.

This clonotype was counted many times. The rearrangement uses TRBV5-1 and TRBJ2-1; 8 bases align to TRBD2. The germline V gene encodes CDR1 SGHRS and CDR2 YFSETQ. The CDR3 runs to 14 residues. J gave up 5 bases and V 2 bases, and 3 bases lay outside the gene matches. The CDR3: CASSLHSGDNEQFF. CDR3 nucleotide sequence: TGCGCCAGCAGCTTACATAGCGGGGACAATGAGCAGTTCTTC.

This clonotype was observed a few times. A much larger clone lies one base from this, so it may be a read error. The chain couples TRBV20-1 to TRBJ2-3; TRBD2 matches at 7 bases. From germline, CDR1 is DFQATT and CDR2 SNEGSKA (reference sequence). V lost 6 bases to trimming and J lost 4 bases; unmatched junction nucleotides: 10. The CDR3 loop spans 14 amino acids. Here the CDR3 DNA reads TGCAGTGCGAGAAGGACTAGAAATTCAGATACGCAGTATTTT. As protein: CSARRTRNSDTQYF.